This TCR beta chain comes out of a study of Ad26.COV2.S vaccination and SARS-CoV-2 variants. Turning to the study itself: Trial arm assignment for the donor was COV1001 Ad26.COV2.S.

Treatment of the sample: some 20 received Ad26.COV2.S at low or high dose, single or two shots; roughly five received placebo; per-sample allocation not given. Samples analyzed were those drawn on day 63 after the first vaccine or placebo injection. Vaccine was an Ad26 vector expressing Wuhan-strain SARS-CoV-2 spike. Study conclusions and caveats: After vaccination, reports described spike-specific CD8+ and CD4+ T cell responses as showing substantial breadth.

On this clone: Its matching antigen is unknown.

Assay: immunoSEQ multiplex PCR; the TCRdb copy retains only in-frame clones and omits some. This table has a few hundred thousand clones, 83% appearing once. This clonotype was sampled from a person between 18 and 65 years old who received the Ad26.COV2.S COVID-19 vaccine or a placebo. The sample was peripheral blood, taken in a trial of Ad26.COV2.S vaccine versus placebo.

CDR3 nucleotides: TGTGCCAGCAGATCCCGGACAGGGAATTCCGGGGAGCTGTTTTTT. This codes for CASRSRTGNSGELFF. The chain has TRBV27 and TRBJ2-2; TRBD1 aligns across 8 bases. Losses at the gene ends were 6 bases for V and 6 bases for J; bases not matched to a gene: 9. There are 15 residues in the CDR3. Germline V gene lookup returns CDR1 MNHEY and CDR2 SMNVEV (reference sequence).